This is a list of T cell receptor beta chains from one sample in a study of cytomegalovirus exposure and HLA in healthy donors. Assay used: immunoSEQ multiplex PCR; TCRdb lists only in-frame clones, some missing. The profile shows some 130,000 clones, roughly 80% of them singletons. The sequencing input was PBMCs. These receptors all stem from a man younger than 40 in good health and CMV-seronegative. Both conserved end residues are part of each CDR3. Each record gives: V gene, clone size, J gene, CDR3 protein. Size is omitted from some rows. Given values are once, few, many or a class for expanded clones.

TRBV5-5	once	TRBJ2-7	CASSLSGASVHEQYF
TRBV7-9	NA	TRBJ1-2	CASSSLDREDKGYTF
TRBV21-1	few	TRBJ2-7	CASSMGLRSYEQYF
TRBV5-8	once	TRBJ1-4	CASSPGVSNEKLFF
TRBV30	NA	TRBJ2-3	CAWASGSSTQYF
TRBV4-3	NA	TRBJ2-2	CASSQDPNTIIGTGELFF
TRBV7-9	once	TRBJ1-2	CSSSSPTRRGYTF
TRBV5-1	NA	TRBJ1-4	CASSSRPRLQGAPGNEKLFF
TRBV4-1	NA	TRBJ2-7	CASSNPGGSSYEQYF
TRBV6-5	few	TRBJ2-1	CASSYSTYNEQFF
TRBV7-8	NA	TRBJ1-2	CASSFMGGMINYGYTF
TRBV30	NA	TRBJ2-5	CAWSAPSGRAETQYF
TRBV14	NA	TRBJ2-7	CASSRDIIDEQYF
TRBV18	NA	TRBJ1-1	CASSPLRENTEAFF
TRBV7-9	NA	TRBJ2-1	CASIEGSGRSYNEQFF
TRBV7-2	once	TRBJ2-3	CASSLGLATDTQYF
TRBV30	NA	TRBJ1-2	CAWSGGHYGYTF
TRBV7-7	NA	TRBJ2-2	CASSPEAGAAGELFF
TRBV18	once	TRBJ2-1	CASSPRTSGTTGNEQFF
TRBV5-1	NA	TRBJ2-7	CASSWTASGSYEQYF
TRBV7-9	NA	TRBJ1-2	CASSLAGTGGGFYGYTF
TRBV7-2	NA	TRBJ2-1	CASRSDRGISNEQFF
TRBV7-9	NA	TRBJ2-1	CASSSRLAGNYNEQFF
TRBV9	NA	TRBJ1-4	CASRGQGSEKLFF
TRBV19	NA	TRBJ2-2	CASSPDRGRLGELFF